What follows are 23 T cell receptor beta chains derived from one specimen sequenced in a study of blood T cell repertoires in COVID-19 (dated by TCRdb to the early 2020s). Library method: the immunoSEQ multiplex PCR assay. TCRdb mirrors the immuneACCESS table, restricted to in-frame sequences. Some clones are absent from its copies; in checked studies, under half trace to an unresolved V gene, and the reason for the others is unknown. The table for this sample lists under 110,000 clones; about 89% of them were counted only once. The top ten constitute 15% to 20% of the sample. The material sequenced was peripheral blood. All receptors come from a man aged 50 to 59 with acute or convalescent COVID-19.

The chain recombines TRBV10-3 with TRBJ2-7, with D possibly TRBD1 on 5 matching bases. In germline, CDR1 is ENHRY, CDR2 SYGVKD. The CDR3 runs to 12 residues. V was cut by 1 base and J by 7 bases, with 8 bases left in between. The CDR3 loop reads CAISEWGQEQYF. The CDR3 DNA follows: TGTGCCATCAGTGAGTGGGGCCAGGAGCAGTACTTC.

The chain employs TRBV6-1 and TRBJ1-5, with D perhaps matching TRBD1 (5 bases). With 1 base removed from V and 6 bases from J, the gap between germline ends came to 13 bases. CDR3 size: 15 residues. The germline V gene encodes CDR1 MNHNS and CDR2 SASEGT. In DNA form, the CDR3 reads TGTGCCAGCAGTGAAGAGTGGGGGGGAAGTCAGCCCCAGCATTTT. Encoded protein: CASSEEWGGSQPQHF.

The chain is built from TRBV4-2 and TRBJ1-4; TRBD1 might be the D (6 bases). V lost 8 bases, J lost 8 bases, and 18 bases lay in between. The CDR3 runs to 14 residues. CDR1 and CDR2 from the germline V gene are LGHNA and YNFKEQ. The chain's CDR3 is CASRKQGGLEKLFF. The CDR3 DNA reads TGTGCCAGCCGGAAACAGGGAGGGTTAGAAAAACTGTTTTTT.

The chain carries TRBV6-1 and TRBJ1-5; 10 bases match TRBD1. Germline CDR1 reads MNHNS; CDR2 reads SASEGT. After removal of 1 base from V and 5 bases from J, the junction contained 2 bases not matched to a gene. The CDR3 contains 15 residues. In nucleotides, the CDR3 is TGTGCCAGCAGTGAAGTAGACAGGGGGCATCAGCCCCAGCATTTT. The encoded protein is CASSEVDRGHQPQHF.

J is TRBJ2-7 and V is TRBV18, with TRBD1 identical over 11 bases. Trimming took 4 bases from V and 3 from J; bases not matched to a gene: 5. Germline CDR1 is KGHSH and CDR2 is LQKENI. CDR3 length: 15 residues. CDR3 coding DNA: TGTGCCAGCTCACTAGGACAGGGGGCAGGCTACGAGCAGTACTTC. This codes for CASSLGQGAGYEQYF.

The CDR3 bases are TGTGCCAGCAGTGGAGACACGAGCTCTGGAAACACCATATATTTT. Translating it yields CASSGDTSSGNTIYF. The V call is TRBV2, the J call TRBJ1-3; D remains ambiguous. CDR3 length: 15 amino acids. V lost 4 bases and J lost 0, with 10 bases in between. CDR1 is SNHLY, CDR2 FYNNEI, per germline.

The V call is TRBV3-1 (or the pseudogene TRBV3-2), the J call TRBJ2-5; a possible D gene is TRBD2 (5 bases). Deletions cut 1 base from V and 5 bases from J, with 8 bases between. The germline V gene encodes CDR1 LGHDT and CDR2 YNNKEL (reference sequence). This CDR3 has 13 amino acids. CDR3 nucleotide sequence: TGTGCCAGCAGCCAAGTACGCGGGGAGACCCAGTACTTC. It yields the protein CASSQVRGETQYF.

The V call is TRBV19, the J call TRBJ2-1; D is perhaps TRBD2 (5 bases). The CDR3 loop spans 15 amino acids. Per germline, CDR1 LNHDA and CDR2 SQIVND (reference sequence). V was clipped by 5 bases and J by 3 bases, with 14 bases between them. CDR3 amino acids: CASSERVGNYNEQFF. CDR3 bases: TGTGCCAGTAGTGAGAGGGTCGGGAACTACAATGAGCAGTTCTTC. The complete variable domain, with remaining parts taken from reference TRBV19 and TRBJ2-1, reads DGGITQSPKYLFRKEGQNVTLSCEQNLNHDAMYWYRQDPGQGLRLIYYSQIVNDFQKGDIAEGYSVSREKKESFPLTVTSAQKNPTAFYLCASSERVGNYNEQFFGPGTRLTVL.

The chain carries TRBV4-2 and TRBJ1-2; maybe TRBD1 (6 bases). The CDR3 runs 14 residues. The V and J ends lost 2 bases and 5 bases respectively, with 12 bases between them. Germline V gene lookup returns CDR1 LGHNA and CDR2 YNFKEQ. In DNA form, the CDR3 reads TGTGCCAGCAGCCAAACAGGGCCGAGGTATGGCTACACCTTC. Its protein product is CASSQTGPRYGYTF.

The chain uses TRBV4-1 and TRBJ2-1; D might be TRBD1 (6 bases). The CDR3 runs 15 residues. V lost 6 bases and J 3 bases, leaving 15 bases between the germline ends. CDR1 and CDR2 from the germline V gene are MGHRA and YSYEKL. CDR3 bases: TGCGCCAGCAGACTTACGACGGACAGCTACAATGAGCAGTTCTTC. It specifies CASRLTTDSYNEQFF.

The chain links TRBV7-2 to TRBJ1-2; TRBD1 aligns across 7 bases. Germline CDR1 and CDR2: SGHTA and FQGNSA. The CDR3 sequence is 13 residues long. The junction had 6 bases not matched to a gene; V was cut back by 5 bases and J by 6 bases. CDR3 residues: CASSVTGEHGYTF. The CDR3 coding sequence is TGTGCCAGCAGCGTAACAGGGGAGCATGGCTACACCTTC.

The gene calls are TRBV5-1 and TRBJ1-2; perhaps TRBD1 as D (6 bases). V was clipped by 0 bases and J by 7 bases, with 16 bases between them. Looked up from germline, CDR1 is SGHRS and CDR2 is YFSETQ. The CDR3 totals 15 residues. CDR3 sequence reads: CASSLDGVQGIGYTF. The CDR3 DNA reads as TGCGCCAGCAGCTTGGATGGGGTTCAGGGGATTGGCTACACCTTC.

This chain joins TRBV7-2 and TRBJ2-7, with D unresolved. The V end lost 1 base, the J end lost 7 bases, and 11 bases lay between the germline ends. The germline CDR1 and CDR2 sequences are SGHTA and FQGNSA. The CDR3 runs 13 residues. CDR3 nucleotide sequence: TGTGCCAGCAGCTTAGTACAGTACTCAGAGCAGTACTTC. This sequence encodes CASSLVQYSEQYF.

The V and J genes are TRBV3-1 (or the pseudogene TRBV3-2) and TRBJ1-4; 7 bases align to TRBD1. This CDR3 is 16 amino acids long. CDR1 LGHDT and CDR2 YNNKEL come from the germline V gene (reference sequence). V shed 6 bases and J 4 bases; nucleotides not matched to a gene: 11. DNA for the CDR3: TGTGCCAGCAGTCTTTCACCGACAGGGTTTAATGAAAAACTGTTTTTT. This sequence encodes CASSLSPTGFNEKLFF.

This rearrangement joins TRBV29-1 to TRBJ1-2, with 8 positions matching TRBD1. V shed 3 bases and J 4 bases; nucleotides not matched to a gene: 1. Germline CDR1 reads SQVTM; CDR2 reads ANQGSEA. The CDR3 loop spans 12 amino acids. The CDR3 reads CSVDGQGYGYTF. The CDR3 DNA sequence: TGCAGCGTTGACGGACAGGGCTATGGCTACACCTTC.

This clone was detected once. The chain has TRBV2 and TRBJ2-2; the match to TRBD2 covers 7 bases. CDR3 length equals 14 residues. V trimming: 11 bases; J trimming: 4 bases; junction bases outside the gene matches: 10. Germline CDR1 reads SNHLY; CDR2 reads FYNNEI. The CDR3 loop reads CASRGREGTGELFF. CDR3 bases: TGTGCCTCTCGAGGAAGGGAGGGCACCGGGGAGCTGTTTTTT. The entire variable domain, with the rest obtained from reference TRBV2 and TRBJ2-2, is as follows: EPEVTQTPSHQVTQMGQEVILRCVPISNHLYFYWYRQILGQKVEFLVSFYNNEISEKSEIFDDQFSVERPDGSNFTLKIRSTKLEDSAMYFCASRGREGTGELFFGEGSRLTVL.

The chain is built from TRBV5-8 and TRBJ1-2, with unresolved D. This CDR3 region has 15 residues. The germline V and J ends were trimmed by 0 bases and 2 bases, with 11 bases remaining between them. Germline lookup yields CDR1 SGHTS and CDR2 YDEGEE. The CDR3 region is CASSLGTGSNYGYTF. CDR3 coding DNA: TGTGCCAGCAGCTTGGGAACCGGGTCCAACTATGGCTACACCTTC.

The sample holds one count of this clone. The chain carries TRBV18 and TRBJ1-2; 7 nucleotides line up with TRBD1. The CDR3 has 16 residues. With 1 base clipped from V and 1 base from J, the junction kept 6 bases outside the gene matches. Germline CDR1 reads KGHSH; CDR2 reads LQKENI. CDR3 sequence (DNA): TGTGCCAGCTCACCACAAGGGACAGTCGTTAACTATGGCTACACCTTC. It translates to CASSPQGTVVNYGYTF.

This sequence joins TRBV7-2 and TRBJ1-6; D unresolved. The CDR3 extends over 14 amino acids. Germline V lookup: CDR1 SGHTA, CDR2 FQGNSA. Trimming shortened V by 5 bases and J by 10 bases, and 15 bases separated the two germline ends. The CDR3 DNA follows: TGTGCCAGCAGCACACGCCGCCAGTTGTCACCCCTCCACTTT. It encodes CASSTRRQLSPLHF.

The chain links TRBV10-2 to TRBJ1-2, with 7 bases lining up with TRBD1. The V gene end was trimmed by 6 bases and the J gene end by 6 bases; junction bases not matched to a gene: 7. In germline, CDR1 is WSHSY, CDR2 SAAADI. CDR3 size: 13 residues. DNA for the CDR3: TGCGCCAGCAGGCTAACAGGGGAGGATGGCTACACCTTC. It encodes CASRLTGEDGYTF.

This sequence joins TRBV7-9 and TRBJ1-5; D not certain. Per germline, CDR1 SEHNR and CDR2 FQNEAQ (reference sequence). Deletions cut 3 bases from V and 4 bases from J, with 10 bases between. The length of the CDR3 is 14 residues. CDR3 nucleotides: TGTGCCAGCAGCTTTGAGGGCAGTAATCAGCCCCAGCATTTT. It yields the protein CASSFEGSNQPQHF.

V gene TRBV18 combines with J gene TRBJ2-7; maybe TRBD2 (6 bases). The V and J ends lost 3 bases and 1 base respectively, with 13 bases between them. CDR1 is KGHSH and CDR2 is LQKENI in the germline V gene. The CDR3 runs 15 residues. The CDR3 region has the DNA TGTGCCAGCTCACCCACTGGCGGGGTTTCCTACGAGCAGTACTTC. This sequence encodes CASSPTGGVSYEQYF.

Here the CDR3 DNA reads TGTGCCTGGAGTGTACTTCGGACAGTCTATGGCTACACCTTC. Residues: CAWSVLRTVYGYTF. V and J are TRBV30 and TRBJ1-2, with D maybe TRBD1 (6 bases). This CDR3 comprises 14 residues. CDR1 is GTSNPN and CDR2 is SVGIG in the germline V gene (reference sequence). Deletions cut 0 bases from V and 4 bases from J, with 12 bases between.